Below, one T cell receptor (beta chain) is given with its context. Sequenced by immunoSEQ multiplex PCR; TCRdb stores in-frame clones only, minus some. The sample carries 100,000 or so clones, over 80% recorded once. The sample originates from a study of PD-L1 blockade in urothelial cancer. Turning to the study itself: Blood analysis occurred 3 weeks (second dose) and 6 weeks after treatment start. Peripheral blood specimens exhibited a median yield of 141,255 T cells.

Urothelial carcinoma, locally advanced or metastatic, affected the patients. This CDR3 comprises 17 residues. Trimming removed 6 bases from V and 1 base from J; junction bases left unmatched: 9. The germline V gene has CDR1 MDHEN and CDR2 SYDVKM. This clonotype originated in an elderly woman with urothelial cancer. The chain employs TRBV28 and TRBJ1-1; 12 nucleotides agree with TRBD1. Sequences were derived from PBMCs, sampled around atezolizumab (anti-PD-L1) treatment. The CDR3 region has the DNA TGTGCCAGCAGGACGGAGGGACAGGGGGCGTCGAACACTGAAGCTTTCTTT. Translating gives CASRTEGQGASNTEAFF.